Described below is a single T cell receptor (beta chain) sequence and its context. Its antigen remains unidentified. The CDR3 totals 15 residues. Looked up from germline, CDR1 is SGDLS and CDR2 is YYNGEE. Trimming pared 2 bases from V and 1 base from J, leaving 10 bases between. These data are taken from a study of cytomegalovirus exposure and HLA in healthy donors. Study details: The study placed less than 90% of its approximately 400 genotyped donors in the Caucasian-associated ancestry cluster.

The primer mix had 60 Vbeta and 13 Jbeta primers. The protocol was immunoSEQ multiplex PCR, while the TCRdb copy is restricted to in-frame clones and leaves out a portion. The table has about 130,000 clones, roughly 9.7% seen once. Notes on the study in general: Later analysis identified a missense DCLRE1C variant that was linked to TCR beta V- and J-gene trimming. Accurate prediction of HLA-A and HLA-B alleles (for most subjects) was reportedly achieved from TCR beta sequences.

Sequenced: PBMCs. This clonotype was obtained from a man aged 50-59 years in good health and CMV-seronegative. The chain carries TRBV9 and TRBJ2-1; the D is unclear. Here the CDR3 DNA reads TGTGCCAGCAGCGTCCCTGGCGGATCCTACAATGAGCAGTTCTTC. This translates into CASSVPGGSYNEQFF.